The next 30 T cell receptor beta chains were all read from a single sample in a study of cytomegalovirus exposure and HLA in healthy donors. The PCR ran on 60 Vbeta and 13 Jbeta primers. Using immunoSEQ multiplex PCR, the repertoire was profiled, and TCRdb retains in-frame clones only, with some absent. Counted here are 130,000 or so clones, 77% occurring once; the ten biggest clones make up about 1%. Input material: PBMCs. The source of these receptors is a woman aged 55-69 years in good health and CMV-seronegative.

This clone was seen a handful of times. This chain links TRBV5-1 with TRBJ1-1; 7 positions match TRBD1. This CDR3 has 16 residues. Trimming cost V 3 bases and J 0 bases; bases outside gene matches: 8. Germline V gene lookup returns CDR1 SGHRS and CDR2 YFSETQ. The CDR3 sequence is CASSSFSGGLNTEAFF. The CDR3 DNA reads TGCGCCAGCAGCTCATTCTCAGGGGGTTTGAACACTGAAGCTTTCTTT.

This clone was recorded only once. The chain carries TRBV27 and TRBJ2-1; tentative D call: TRBD2 (5 bases). Trimming pared 6 bases from V and 2 bases from J, leaving 11 bases between. The CDR3 sequence is 14 residues long. Germline V gene sequence: CDR1 MNHEY, CDR2 SMNVEV (reference sequence). For the CDR3, the DNA is TGTGCCAGCAGCGGACTTGCAACCTACAATGAGCAGTTCTTC. This encodes CASSGLATYNEQFF.

The V and J genes are TRBV28 and TRBJ1-1; no reliable D call. The CDR3 totals 17 residues. CDR1 MDHEN and CDR2 SYDVKM come from the germline V gene. Trimming took off 3 bases at V and 0 bases at J, with 17 bases between the two ends. The CDR3: CASSFRGMVSMNTEAFF. The CDR3 coding sequence is TGTGCCAGCAGTTTTCGGGGAATGGTCTCGATGAACACTGAAGCTTTCTTT.

V and J are TRBV15 and TRBJ2-1; 7 bases fit TRBD2. The V gene end was trimmed by 0 bases and the J gene end by 3 bases; junction bases not matched to a gene: 17. The CDR3 loop spans 20 amino acids. From germline, CDR1 is LNHNV and CDR2 YYDKDF (reference sequence). The DNA for the CDR3 is TGTGCCACCAGCAGAGATCGGGGAGGGAGCGCGACCTACCTCTACAATGAGCAGTTCTTC. It yields the protein CATSRDRGGSATYLYNEQFF.

The chain couples TRBV6-1 to TRBJ2-3, with 7 bases aligning to TRBD1. The junction had 8 bases not matched to a gene; V was cut back by 7 bases and J by 1 base. Germline V CDR1 and CDR2: MNHNS, SASEGT. The CDR3 loop spans 15 amino acids. DNA for the CDR3: TGTGCCAGCAAAGGGGACAGCAGACGCACAGATACGCAGTATTTT. Translated, it gives CASKGDSRRTDTQYF.

This clone was detected only once. The chain has TRBV5-1 and TRBJ2-2; the D gene is possibly TRBD1 (5 bases). V lost 0 bases and J 4 bases, leaving 10 bases between the germline ends. Germline CDR1 is SGHRS and CDR2 is YFSETQ. The CDR3 is 15 amino acids. As DNA, the CDR3 is TGCGCCAGCAGCTTGGAAGGGGCCCGCACCGGGGAGCTGTTTTTT. Translated, it gives CASSLEGARTGELFF.

This chain joins TRBV7-7 and TRBJ2-7; 7 bases map to TRBD2. Germline-derived CDR1 and CDR2 are SSHAT and FNYEAQ (reference sequence). The length of the CDR3 is 15 residues. V lost 2 bases and J lost 2; bases outside the gene matches: 6. CDR3 nucleotide sequence: TGTGCCAGCAGCTTACGGTCGGGAGGCCCCTACGAGCAGTACTTC. Its translation is CASSLRSGGPYEQYF.

The chain uses TRBV29-1 and TRBJ2-7; D gene unclear. CDR3 size: 13 residues. Germline assignment: CDR1 SQVTM and CDR2 ANQGSEA. Trimming left V 6 bases short and J 1 base short, with 13 bases between. This CDR3 reads CSVGWAGSYEQYF. The DNA of the CDR3 is TGCAGCGTAGGCTGGGCTGGTTCCTACGAGCAGTACTTC.

This chain uses TRBV18 with TRBJ1-2; TRBD1 matches 8 bases. The germline CDR1 and CDR2 sequences are KGHSH and LQKENI. Trimming at V came to 3 bases and at J to 3 bases, leaving 12 bases not matched to a gene. There are 17 residues in the CDR3. The chain's CDR3 is CASSPRVVGQEDYGYTF. The CDR3 region has the DNA TGTGCCAGCTCACCCCGAGTGGTGGGACAGGAGGACTATGGCTACACCTTC.

The gene calls are TRBV4-1 and TRBJ2-3, with a weak D call TRBD2 (5 bases). From germline, CDR1 is MGHRA and CDR2 YSYEKL. V was shortened by 1 base and J by 0 bases, with 11 bases between the two germline ends. The CDR3 has 16 residues. The CDR3 loop is CASSQVKAASTDTQYF. The CDR3 DNA reads TGCGCCAGCAGCCAAGTAAAAGCGGCGAGCACAGATACGCAGTATTTT.

V usage is TRBV19 and J usage is TRBJ1-5, with 12 bases identical to TRBD1. The CDR3 covers 15 residues. Trimming removed 3 bases from V and 5 bases from J; junction bases left unmatched: 2. Germline V gene lookup returns CDR1 LNHDA and CDR2 SQIVND (reference sequence). The CDR3 DNA reads as TGTGCCAGTAGTATCGGGACAGGGGGCCATCAGCCCCAGCATTTT. This codes for CASSIGTGGHQPQHF.

The sample holds a few counts of this clone. The chain links TRBV6-5 to TRBJ1-1, with TRBD1 matching 7 bases. J was trimmed by 0 bases and V by 6 bases; bases with no gene match: 4. CDR3 length: 14 residues. Germline V CDR1 and CDR2: MNHEY, SVGAGI. The CDR3 is CASSSGQMNTEAFF. CDR3 coding DNA: TGTGCCAGCAGCTCGGGACAGATGAACACTGAAGCTTTCTTT.

The chain couples TRBV7-9 to TRBJ2-1; 11 bases map to TRBD2. The trim removed 5 bases at V and 3 bases at J, leaving 9 bases unmatched. This CDR3 spans 17 amino acids. Germline CDR1 is SEHNR and CDR2 is FQNEAQ (reference sequence). This CDR3 is CASSPSPGLADYNEQFF. CDR3 sequence (DNA): TGTGCCAGCAGCCCGAGCCCGGGACTAGCGGACTACAATGAGCAGTTCTTC.

This rearrangement joins TRBV19 to TRBJ2-7, with 10 bases matching TRBD1. The germline gives CDR1 LNHDA, CDR2 SQIVND (reference sequence). The CDR3 runs 14 residues. V lost 10 bases and J lost 1; bases outside the gene matches: 7. CDR3 region: CATRQGAGSYEQYF. DNA for the CDR3: TGTGCCACCAGACAGGGGGCTGGGTCCTACGAGCAGTACTTC.

The chain is built from TRBV11-3 and TRBJ2-5; D is unclear. Trimming left V 3 bases short and J 7 bases short, with 12 bases between. Germline-derived CDR1 and CDR2 are SGHNT and YENEEA. This CDR3 region has 13 residues. In DNA form, the CDR3 reads TGTGCCAGCAGCTTTACTCCCTCGGGGACCCAGTACTTC. Amino acids: CASSFTPSGTQYF.

This chain uses TRBV5-1 with TRBJ1-3; TRBD1 matches 7 bases. Germline assignment: CDR1 SGHRS and CDR2 YFSETQ. The CDR3 sequence is 16 residues long. J lost 2 bases, V lost 0 bases, and 5 bases had no gene match. The CDR3 is CASSLAGGGPGNTIYF. In DNA form, the CDR3 reads TGCGCCAGCAGCTTGGCCGGAGGGGGCCCTGGAAACACCATATATTTT.

The J gene is TRBJ2-7, the V gene TRBV7-9; 10 bases fit TRBD1. The V and J ends lost 5 bases and 1 base, in that order; junction bases with no gene match: 5. Germline CDR1 and CDR2: SEHNR and FQNEAQ (reference sequence). CDR3 length: 15 amino acids. In nucleotides, the CDR3 is TGTGCCAGCAGCCTGGGACAGGGGAGGTCCTACGAGCAGTACTTC. Translation gives CASSLGQGRSYEQYF.

This clone was counted only a few times. The chain employs TRBV5-1 and TRBJ2-5, with 7 bases fitting TRBD2. J lost 5 bases, V lost 2 bases, and 0 bases had no gene match. Germline loops: CDR1 SGHRS, CDR2 YFSETQ. The length of the CDR3 is 12 residues. CDR3 residues: CASSFGGETQYF. CDR3 DNA: TGCGCCAGCAGCTTCGGGGGGGAGACCCAGTACTTC.

DNA of the CDR3: TGCGCCAGCAGCCTCCGGGACAGGGGAGAATTCTCTGGAAACACCATATATTTT. As protein: CASSLRDRGEFSGNTIYF. The chain carries TRBV4-1 and TRBJ1-3; 10 bases map to TRBD1. The CDR3 extends over 18 amino acids. Losses at the gene ends were 4 bases for V and 0 bases for J; bases not matched to a gene: 9. Germline CDR1 MGHRA, CDR2 YSYEKL.

This clone was seen a handful of times. Here the CDR3 reads CARREGAGSPLHF. Written as DNA, the CDR3 is TGTGCCAGGAGAGAGGGGGCAGGCTCACCCCTCCACTTT. This chain joins TRBV10-3 and TRBJ1-6; 7 bases are a match to TRBD1. V gave up 10 bases and J gave up 10 bases; unmatched junction bases: 10. This CDR3 spans 13 amino acids. The germline V gene has CDR1 ENHRY and CDR2 SYGVKD.

A word on this clone: Additional DNA sequences in this sample encode the identical CDR3. This rearrangement joins TRBV30 to TRBJ2-3; TRBD1 agrees at 10 bases. V was clipped by 4 bases and J by 1 base; unmatched bases: 2. Germline values: CDR1 GTSNPN, CDR2 SVGIG (reference sequence). The CDR3 extends over 14 amino acids. CDR3 DNA: TGTGCCTGGACGACAGGGGGCCGCACAGATACGCAGTATTTT. Protein: CAWTTGGRTDTQYF.

As regards this clone: The germline gene is not matched at one end of the junction; a read error may be the cause. V is TRBV27 and J is TRBJ2-7; D is unclear. Germline CDR1 MNHEY, CDR2 SMNVEV (reference sequence). CDR3 length: 13 residues. CDR3 residues: CAGSSFGLYEQYF. CDR3 sequence (DNA): TGTGCCGGCAGTTCCTTCGGTCTCTACGAGCAGTACTTC.

A few counts support this clone. This sequence joins TRBV28 and TRBJ2-7; D is unresolved. The CDR3 totals 12 residues. CDR1 MDHEN and CDR2 SYDVKM come from the germline V gene. The ends were cut back, 2 bases at V and 2 bases at J, with 4 bases in the middle. CDR3 in DNA: TGTGCCAGCAGTTTAAGCCCCTACGAGCAGTACTTC. Translating it yields CASSLSPYEQYF.

In DNA form, the CDR3 reads TGTGCCAGCACCACACCCCCCGGGACAGGGAACTCCTACGAGCAGTACTTC. It codes for CASTTPPGTGNSYEQYF. The rearrangement joins TRBV28 to TRBJ2-7, with 9 nucleotides matching TRBD1. The ends lost 7 bases at V and 0 bases at J; junction bases unmatched: 13. This CDR3 has 17 amino acids. CDR1 and CDR2 (germline): MDHEN, SYDVKM.

The V gene is TRBV6-5, the J gene TRBJ1-1, with no clear D. CDR3 length: 15 amino acids. Looked up from germline, CDR1 is MNHEY and CDR2 is SVGAGI. V dropped 6 bases and J dropped 2 bases, with 16 bases sitting between them. The DNA for the CDR3 is TGTGCCAGCAGGCGAGGTGTCGCCCTTAACACTGAAGCTTTCTTT. It encodes CASRRGVALNTEAFF.

This chain links TRBV9 with TRBJ1-2, with TRBD1 matching 7 bases. This CDR3 is built from 15 residues. CDR1 and CDR2 (germline): SGDLS, YYNGEE. J lost 7 bases, V lost 3 bases, and 12 bases had no gene match. The CDR3 reads CASSARADRVGGYTF. For the CDR3, the DNA is TGTGCCAGCAGCGCAAGAGCCGACAGGGTGGGTGGCTACACCTTC.

The chain joins TRBV2 to TRBJ1-5; no firm D call. Germline CDR1 is SNHLY and CDR2 is FYNNEI. The CDR3 runs to 15 residues. Trimming cost V 4 bases and J 2 bases, with 12 bases left between them. CDR3 coding DNA: TGTGCCAGCAGTGCAGAGGGATCGGGCAATCAGCCCCAGCATTTT. Residues: CASSAEGSGNQPQHF.

V usage is TRBV9 and J usage is TRBJ2-5; possible D gene TRBD2, 6 bases. Deletions cut 7 bases from V and 5 bases from J, with 18 bases between. The CDR3 covers 14 residues. The V gene's germline CDR1 is SGDLS and CDR2 YYNGEE. CDR3 nucleotides: TGTGCCAGCCCACTGGAGGGAGGAGTTGAGACCCAGTACTTC. Protein sequence: CASPLEGGVETQYF.

The genes are TRBV10-2 and TRBJ1-5, with 9 bases that match TRBD1. After removal of 10 bases from V and 5 bases from J, the junction contained 9 bases not matched to a gene. The CDR3 is made up of 14 amino acids. CDR1 is WSHSY and CDR2 is SAAADI in the germline V gene. CDR3 DNA: TGCGCCACCCAGGACAGGGGTAGTTATCAGCCCCAGCATTTT. Its protein is CATQDRGSYQPQHF.

This chain connects TRBV28 to TRBJ1-5, with 8 nucleotides matching TRBD1. Trimming took 6 bases from V and 3 from J; bases not matched to a gene: 7. CDR1 and CDR2 (germline): MDHEN, SYDVKM. The length of the CDR3 is 15 residues. CDR3 residues: CASRRTGPANQPQHF. The CDR3, as DNA: TGTGCCAGCAGAAGGACAGGGCCGGCCAATCAGCCCCAGCATTTT.